These 10 T cell receptor beta chains were all obtained from the same sample, sequenced in a study of Ad26.COV2.S vaccination and SARS-CoV-2 variants (dated by TCRdb to about 2021). What the time point label conveys for this sample: individuals recovered from natural SARS-CoV-2 infection. The method behind the library was the immunoSEQ multiplex PCR assay. Here the immuneACCESS table is served through TCRdb, limited to in-frame sequences with V and J called. Missing clones are a known gap in these copies; in checked studies unresolved V genes cover under half, and the rest lacks a known reason. This sample lists about 350,000 clones; approximately 90% were detected once. Of the sample, 3.9% falls within the top ten clones. The source was peripheral blood, collected after recovery from COVID-19. The receptors were sampled from a human donor who had recovered from COVID-19.

This clone was seen once. The CDR3 DNA reads TGTGCCAGCTCACCGGCAGGGGGGATGTCGGCTAATGAAAAACTGTTTTTT. Translation gives CASSPAGGMSANEKLFF. The chain couples TRBV18 to TRBJ1-4, with 7 bases identical to TRBD1. Germline loops: CDR1 KGHSH, CDR2 LQKENI. Trimming removed 3 bases from V and 3 bases from J; junction bases left unmatched: 10. The CDR3 is 17 amino acids.

The chain employs TRBV6-4 and TRBJ2-5; 13 bases fit TRBD2. V dropped 3 bases and J dropped 4; count of bases not matched to a gene: 8. CDR3 size: 17 residues. CDR1 MRHNA and CDR2 SNTAGT come from the germline V gene. The DNA for the CDR3 is TGTGCCAGCAGTGAACTAGCGGGGGGGCCAGGGAGAGAGACCCAGTACTTC. Translation gives CASSELAGGPGRETQYF.

The J gene is TRBJ1-6, the V gene TRBV11-1, with 9 bases fitting TRBD1. This CDR3 has 16 amino acids. The germline V gene has CDR1 SGHAT and CDR2 FQDESV (reference sequence). V shed 1 base, J shed 9 bases, and the junction held 7 bases outside the gene matches. The CDR3 DNA reads as TGTGCCAGCAGCTTAGAGGGACAGGGTGGAACTTCACCCCTCCACTTT. Translation gives CASSLEGQGGTSPLHF. The whole variable domain, filled in from reference TRBV11-1 and TRBJ1-6, reads EAEVAQSPRYKITEKSQAVAFWCDPISGHATLYWYRQILGQGPELLVQFQDESVVDDSQLPKDRFSAERLKGVDSTLKIQPAELGDSAMYLCASSLEGQGGTSPLHFGNGTRLTVT.

This chain uses TRBV5-4 with TRBJ1-2; no clear D gene. V gave up 3 bases and J gave up 0 bases, with 15 bases separating them. CDR3 size: 16 residues. Germline CDR1 and CDR2: SGHNT and YYREEE (reference sequence). CDR3 nucleotides: TGTGCCAGCAGCTGGAGGCGGGGAGGGTCTAACTATGGCTACACCTTC. Translation gives CASSWRRGGSNYGYTF.

The rearrangement uses TRBV6-6 and TRBJ1-3, with 7 bases matching TRBD1. V lost 6 bases and J lost 1; bases outside the gene matches: 9. There are 16 residues in the CDR3. The germline V gene has CDR1 MNHNY and CDR2 SVGAGI (reference sequence). CDR3 amino acids: CASSADREMSGNTIYF. DNA of the CDR3: TGTGCCAGCAGCGCCGACAGGGAAATGTCTGGAAACACCATATATTTT.

V and J are TRBV10-3 and TRBJ2-5; D ambiguous. Germline CDR1 reads ENHRY; CDR2 reads SYGVKD. V lost 11 bases, J lost 1 base, and 8 bases lay in between. This CDR3 contains 11 residues. The DNA for the CDR3 is TGTGCCGCTGGGTTCCAAGAGACCCAGTACTTC. Protein: CAAGFQETQYF.

The chain has TRBV18 and TRBJ1-5; D remains ambiguous. The CDR3 extends over 15 amino acids. Trimming shortened V by 1 base and J by 4 bases, and 11 bases separated the two germline ends. The germline V gene encodes CDR1 KGHSH and CDR2 LQKENI. The CDR3 DNA reads TGTGCCAGCTCACCACTGAAAGGACCTAATCAGCCCCAGCATTTT. Amino acids: CASSPLKGPNQPQHF.

The chain links TRBV10-2 to TRBJ2-7; D gene ambiguous. Germline CDR1 and CDR2: WSHSY and SAAADI. The ends were cut back, 1 base at V and 3 bases at J, with 10 bases in the middle. The CDR3 is 14 residues long. CDR3 sequence: CASSEYGDNYEQYF. The CDR3 DNA reads TGCGCCAGCAGTGAGTACGGCGACAACTACGAGCAGTACTTC.

This sequence joins TRBV20-1 and TRBJ1-5; 7 nucleotides line up with TRBD1. This CDR3 spans 14 amino acids. V gave up 3 bases and J gave up 6 bases; unmatched junction bases: 8. The germline V gene has CDR1 DFQATT and CDR2 SNEGSKA (reference sequence). In DNA form, the CDR3 reads TGCAGTGCTAGTTCACAGGGGCATGGTCAGCCCCAGCATTTT. Translating gives CSASSQGHGQPQHF.

The chain carries TRBV2 and TRBJ2-7; no clear D gene. The CDR3 spans 12 residues. The V end was cut by 6 bases, the J end by 4 bases, with 10 bases between. The V gene's germline CDR1 is SNHLY and CDR2 FYNNEI. CDR3 nucleotide sequence: TGTGCCAGCAGGGGCAGCCAGTACGAGCAGTACTTC. This encodes CASRGSQYEQYF. Full variable domain (remainder filled in from reference TRBV2 and TRBJ2-7): EPEVTQTPSHQVTQMGQEVILRCVPISNHLYFYWYRQILGQKVEFLVSFYNNEISEKSEIFDDQFSVERPDGSNFTLKIRSTKLEDSAMYFCASRGSQYEQYFGPGTRLTVT.